The 19 T cell receptor beta chains below were found in one sample sequenced in a study of patients and donors after allogeneic stem cell transplantation (dated by TCRdb to the early 2020s). The library was built by means of RT-PCR. The instrument given in TCRdb is NextSeq 550. TCRdb reworked the public reads: Q25 trimming with fastp, MiXCR clone assembly, productive beta chains retained. For every CDR3 protein sequence, its rows merge into one entry that carries the most common genes and DNA. In this sample the table shows hundreds of thousands of distinct CDR3 sequences, 16% of which occur a single time. 7.2% of the sample is held by the ten biggest clonotypes. The sample comprised blood, either unsorted or a sorted T cell fraction (not recorded which). These receptors were obtained from a human donor who was either an allogeneic HSCT recipient or a stem cell or donor lymphocyte infusion donor (not recorded which). It is not recorded whose cells these are; they may come from a transplant donor.

V gene TRBV5-1 combines with J gene TRBJ1-2; D not certain. Germline assignment: CDR1 SGHRS and CDR2 YFSETQ. The CDR3 sequence is 14 residues long. V was cut by 0 bases and J by 1 base, with 7 bases left in between. CDR3 in DNA: TGCGCCAGCAGCTTGGGACACCTTAACTATGGCTACACCTTC. As protein: CASSLGHLNYGYTF.

Here the CDR3 reads CSARDLWDGFLAQHF. As DNA, the CDR3 is TGCAGTGCTAGAGATCTGTGGGACGGATTTTTAGCCCAGCATTTT. The chain recombines TRBV20-1 with TRBJ1-5; D may be TRBD1 (5 bases). Germline assignment: CDR1 DFQATT and CDR2 SNEGSKA (reference sequence). Trimming removed 0 bases from V and 11 bases from J, with 20 bases in between. The CDR3 has 15 amino acids.

This clonotype was found a few times. This rearrangement joins TRBV9 to TRBJ2-3, with D unresolved. Germline loops: CDR1 SGDLS, CDR2 YYNGEE. This CDR3 contains 17 residues. Trimming stripped 1 base from V and 2 bases from J, with 17 bases between. The CDR3 DNA sequence: TGTGCCAGCAGCGTACCCCTGAGAGTGAGCGTCACAGATACGCAGTATTTT. Encoded protein: CASSVPLRVSVTDTQYF.

This clonotype was counted a few times. This chain joins TRBV7-3 and TRBJ2-1, with D unresolved. This CDR3 region has 13 residues. CDR1 is SGHTA and CDR2 is FQGTGA in the germline V gene. Trimming took off 1 base at V and 9 bases at J, with 10 bases between the two ends. DNA for the CDR3: TGTGCCAGCAGCTTAATCGGATTCGTTGAGCAGTTCTTC. This sequence encodes CASSLIGFVEQFF.

This clonotype came up a few times. V usage is TRBV2 and J usage is TRBJ1-5; D is ambiguous. This CDR3 contains 14 residues. The germline CDR1 and CDR2 sequences are SNHLY and FYNNEI. V lost 3 bases and J 0 bases, leaving 6 bases between the germline ends. CDR3: CASSDSYSNQPQHF. CDR3 in DNA: TGTGCCAGCAGTGATTCATATAGCAATCAGCCCCAGCATTTT.

This chain links TRBV20-1 with TRBJ2-1; unclear D gene. With 3 bases removed from V and 8 bases from J, the gap between germline ends came to 20 bases. CDR1 is DFQATT and CDR2 is SNEGSKA in the germline V gene (reference sequence). CDR3 length: 15 amino acids. The DNA for the CDR3 is TGCAGTGCTAGGCTAGATAGACGCAGGATGGATGAGCAGTTCTTC. This gives the protein CSARLDRRRMDEQFF.

This clonotype was observed many times. The rearrangement links TRBV28 to TRBJ2-7; TRBD1 matches at 9 bases. The CDR3 spans 18 residues. CDR1 and CDR2 (germline): MDHEN, SYDVKM. V lost 3 bases, J lost 5 bases, and 17 bases stayed unmatched. This CDR3 reads CASSFSPYRTGEDDEQYF. The CDR3 DNA reads TGTGCCAGCAGTTTCTCCCCTTACCGGACAGGGGAAGACGACGAGCAGTACTTC. The whole variable domain, filled in from reference TRBV28 and TRBJ2-7, reads DVKVTQSSRYLVKRTGEKVFLECVQDMDHENMFWYRQDPGLGLRLIYFSYDVKMKEKGDIPEGYSVSREKKERFSLILESASTNQTSMYLCASSFSPYRTGEDDEQYFGPGTRLTVT.

This clonotype has only a few counts. V gene TRBV4-3 combines with J gene TRBJ2-1; D may match TRBD1 or TRBD2 (5 bases each). Germline-derived CDR1 and CDR2 are LGHNA and YSLEER. The CDR3 loop spans 14 amino acids. V gave up 1 base and J gave up 8 bases, with 12 bases separating them. The CDR3 protein is CASSQVGGTYEQFF. The CDR3 bases are TGCGCCAGCAGCCAAGTTGGGGGTACTTATGAGCAGTTCTTC.

The rearrangement links TRBV20-1 to TRBJ1-5; TRBD1 might be the D (6 bases). From germline, CDR1 is DFQATT and CDR2 SNEGSKA (reference sequence). Trimming removed 5 bases from V and 6 bases from J, with 14 bases in between. CDR3 length: 13 amino acids. CDR3 region: CSAASHRVQPQHF. CDR3 in DNA: TGCAGTGCTGCTAGTCACAGGGTTCAGCCCCAGCATTTT.

This clonotype was counted between two and nine times. The V gene is TRBV7-3, the J gene TRBJ1-5, with a weak D call TRBD1 (5 bases). This CDR3 contains 15 residues. The V and J ends lost 7 bases and 5 bases respectively, with 18 bases between them. Per germline, CDR1 SGHTA and CDR2 FQGTGA. The CDR3 bases are TGTGCCAGCACGGGACTCCCAGGGTCCCATCAGCCCCAGCATTTT. As protein: CASTGLPGSHQPQHF.

V gene TRBV12-3 or TRBV12-4 combines with J gene TRBJ2-7, with 8 bases lining up with TRBD2. The V and J ends lost 2 bases and 4 bases, in that order; junction bases with no gene match: 7. The CDR3 contains 15 residues. Written as DNA, the CDR3 is TGTGCCAGCAGTTTATCGGCGGGAGGTACTTACGAGCAGTACTTC. Its translation: CASSLSAGGTYEQYF.

The CDR3 DNA sequence: TGCGCCAGCAGCCAAGACCACAATACCTATCGGAACCCCTATGGCTACACCTTC. It encodes CASSQDHNTYRNPYGYTF. The genes are TRBV4-3 and TRBJ1-2; D uncertain. CDR1 LGHNA and CDR2 YSLEER come from the germline V gene. Trimming took 0 bases from V and 4 from J, leaving 21 bases between them. The CDR3 length is 18 residues.

This clonotype was observed a handful of times. V gene TRBV21-1 combines with J gene TRBJ1-1; the table names TRBD1, a call not compared with the DNA. TRBV21-1 has pseudogene status. The CDR3 extends over 16 amino acids. As DNA, the CDR3 is TGTGCCAGCAGCAAAGAAGTGGGGGGAATTAGCACTGAAGCTTTCTTT. Its translation is CASSKEVGGISTEAFF.

The rearrangement links TRBV12-3 or TRBV12-4 to TRBJ1-2; 7 nucleotides line up with TRBD1. This CDR3 comprises 13 residues. V lost 4 bases, J lost 8 bases, and 7 bases stayed unmatched. The DNA of the CDR3 is TGTGCCAGCAGTTCCCGACAGGGTTTGGGCTACACCTTC. Translating it yields CASSSRQGLGYTF.

The chain uses TRBV7-9 and TRBJ2-1, with a weak D call TRBD1 (5 bases). Germline-derived CDR1 and CDR2 are SEHNR and FQNEAQ (reference sequence). CDR3 length: 12 residues. The V end was cut by 3 bases, the J end by 11 bases, with 11 bases between. The CDR3 region has the DNA TGTGCCAGCAGCTTTCAGGGCACTCAGCAGTTCTTC. Protein: CASSFQGTQQFF.

In this sample, this clonotype turned up a few times. CDR3 sequence reads: CASSSPGGRSNSPLHF. CDR3 nucleotide sequence: TGTGCCAGCAGCTCCCCAGGGGGGAGGAGTAATTCACCCCTCCACTTT. The chain is built from TRBV7-9 and TRBJ1-6, with 7 bases aligning to TRBD1. Germline CDR1 and CDR2: SEHNR and FQNEAQ (reference sequence). After removal of 4 bases from V and 6 bases from J, the junction contained 9 bases not matched to a gene. This CDR3 contains 16 residues.

This chain connects TRBV7-9 to TRBJ2-5; 7 nucleotides line up with TRBD2. CDR1 SEHNR and CDR2 FQNEAQ come from the germline V gene (reference sequence). This CDR3 has 14 amino acids. The trim removed 5 bases at V and 5 bases at J, leaving 8 bases unmatched. DNA of the CDR3: TGTGCCAGCAGCCCTTCGGGAGGCCGGGAGACCCAGTACTTC. This translates into CASSPSGGRETQYF.

This clonotype was found a few times. This chain connects TRBV7-2 to TRBJ1-5; TRBD1 might be the D (6 bases). The V end lost 1 base, the J end lost 7 bases, and 11 bases lay between the germline ends. Germline-derived CDR1 and CDR2 are SGHTA and FQGNSA. The CDR3 totals 14 residues. CDR3 DNA: TGTGCCAGCAGCTTAGTGGTCAGGGGACAGCCCCAGCATTTT. Translation gives CASSLVVRGQPQHF.

This chain connects TRBV7-9 to TRBJ2-3; the D gene could be TRBD1 or TRBD2 (6 bases each). This CDR3 spans 15 amino acids. Germline loops: CDR1 SEHNR, CDR2 FQNEAQ (reference sequence). V lost 5 bases and J 2 bases, leaving 14 bases between the germline ends. The chain's CDR3 is CASSRPGGHTDTQYF. The CDR3 DNA sequence: TGTGCCAGCAGCCGTCCTGGGGGGCACACAGATACGCAGTATTTT.